Listed here is a single TCR beta chain. Its specificity is not known. This entry is derived from a study of identical twins. Unique molecular identifiers were in the cDNA, with template-switch universal primer binding. Each CDR3 protein gets one entry after TCRdb re-called the 5' RACE reads with MiXCR. The data show about 460,000 distinct CDR3 sequences, with approximately 15% seen just once and about 0.54% held by the top ten. General observations from the study: Partly confounded zero-insertion analyses could result from invariant MAIT and iNKT cells.

CDR1 and CDR2 from the germline V gene are SGHKS and YYEKEE (reference sequence). This CDR3 has 14 residues. V was clipped by 5 bases and J by 2 bases; unmatched bases: 1. These same records also appear under a second study, on yellow fever vaccine responses in identical twins.

The TCR comes from a woman in her late teens or twenties in good health. The chain is built from TRBV5-5 and TRBJ2-2, with 9 positions matching TRBD2. The material sequenced was CD4+ T cells sorted from blood. Here the CDR3 reads CASRTSGNTGELFF. The CDR3 DNA reads as TGTGCCAGCAGGACTAGCGGAAACACCGGGGAGCTGTTTTTT.